The rows below give T cell receptor beta chains drawn from one sample of a study of shared clonotypes between healthy human individuals. The data were produced by immunoSEQ multiplex PCR, yet TCRdb's version contains in-frame clones alone and is incomplete. The sample has about 110,000 clones, about 62% seen once. The sequenced sample was memory CD8+ T cells sorted from blood. The receptors come from a woman in her thirties in good health. Each CDR3 is given with its conserved first and last residue. A D gene is named only where the DNA matches it firmly. Rows give clone size only sometimes, using once, few, many, or a class for an expanded clone.

j_gene | v_gene | d_gene | abundance | CDR3nt | CDR3aa
TRBJ2-7 | TRBV7-2 | NA | few | TGTGCCAGCAGCTTAGGTCCAAACTACGAGCAGTACTTC | CASSLGPNYEQYF
TRBJ1-5 | TRBV5-4 | NA | NA | TGTGCCAGCAGCCCAGGACTCCAAGGAGGAAATCAGCCCCAGCATTTT | CASSPGLQGGNQPQHF
TRBJ1-2 | TRBV27 | TRBD1 | NA | TGTGCCAGCAAACAGGGGCGGGAAGGTAACTATGGCTACACCTTC | CASKQGREGNYGYTF
TRBJ2-7 | TRBV5-8 | TRBD1 | NA | TGTGCCAGCAGTCACCGGGACAGGGCCTCCTACGAGCAGTACTTC | CASSHRDRASYEQYF
TRBJ2-7 | TRBV11-2 | NA | once | TGTGCCAGCAGCCCGTGGGCGGGCTCCTACGAGCAGTACTTC | CASSPWAGSYEQYF
TRBJ2-1 | TRBV4-1 | TRBD2 | NA | TGCGCCAGCAGCCAAGATCGTGTTTTGCGCGGGAGGGCCTTAATCTTC | CASSQDRVLRGRALIF
TRBJ1-1 | TRBV27 | NA | NA | TGTGCCAGCAGTTTCTTGCGGAACATGAACACTGAAGCTTTCTTT | CASSFLRNMNTEAFF
TRBJ2-7 | TRBV27 | TRBD2 | once | TGTGCCAGCAGTTTACGGACTAGCGGGACCCACGAGCAGTACTTC | CASSLRTSGTHEQYF
TRBJ2-7 | TRBV4-1 | NA | NA | TGCGCCAGCAGCCAAGGCCCCACCCTAAGGAACTACGAGCAGTACTTC | CASSQGPTLRNYEQYF
TRBJ2-3 | TRBV7-1 | TRBD2 | NA | TGTGCCAGCAGCTTGACTAGCGGGACGGCAGATACGCAGTATTTT | CASSLTSGTADTQYF
TRBJ2-7 | TRBV4-1 | TRBD1 | NA | TGCGCCAGCAGCCAAGAGGGGACAGAAATGTACTTC | CASSQEGTEMYF
TRBJ2-7 | TRBV9 | NA | NA | TGTGCCAGCAGCGTCTCCGGGACCCAGGACGAGCAGTACTTC | CASSVSGTQDEQYF
TRBJ2-1 | TRBV25-1 | NA | few | TGTGCCAGCAGTGCCCTCGGGAGCGGTAAGACCTACAATGAGCAGTTCTTC | CASSALGSGKTYNEQFF
TRBJ2-3 | TRBV5-4 | TRBD2 | many | TGTGCCAGCAGCCCAGGCGGGACTAGCGGCACAGATACGCAGTATTTT | CASSPGGTSGTDTQYF
TRBJ2-1 | TRBV29-1 | TRBD2 | once | TGCGTGTCGCGGGAGGGGGCCTACAATGAGCAGTTCTTC | CVSREGAYNEQFF
TRBJ2-1 | TRBV11-2 | NA | NA | TGTGCCAGCAGCTTAGAATTTGGGCAGCCGATCTACAATGAGCAGTTCTTC | CASSLEFGQPIYNEQFF